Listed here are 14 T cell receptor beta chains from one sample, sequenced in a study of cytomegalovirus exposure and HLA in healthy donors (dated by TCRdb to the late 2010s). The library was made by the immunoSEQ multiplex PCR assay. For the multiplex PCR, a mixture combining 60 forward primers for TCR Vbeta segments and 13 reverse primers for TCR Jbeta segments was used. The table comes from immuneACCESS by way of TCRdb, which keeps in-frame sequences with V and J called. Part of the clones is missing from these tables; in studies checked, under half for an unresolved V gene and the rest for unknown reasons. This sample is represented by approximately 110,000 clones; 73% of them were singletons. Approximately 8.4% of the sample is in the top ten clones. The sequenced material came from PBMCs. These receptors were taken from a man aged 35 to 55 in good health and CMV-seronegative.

This CDR3 is CASRGRGGETYEQYF. In DNA form, the CDR3 reads TGTGCCAGCAGGGGTAGGGGCGGGGAAACCTACGAGCAGTACTTC. J is TRBJ2-7 and V is TRBV6-1; a weak D match, TRBD2 (6 bases). Trimming pared 6 bases from V and 2 bases from J, leaving 17 bases between. The CDR3 consists of 15 residues. Per germline, CDR1 MNHNS and CDR2 SASEGT.

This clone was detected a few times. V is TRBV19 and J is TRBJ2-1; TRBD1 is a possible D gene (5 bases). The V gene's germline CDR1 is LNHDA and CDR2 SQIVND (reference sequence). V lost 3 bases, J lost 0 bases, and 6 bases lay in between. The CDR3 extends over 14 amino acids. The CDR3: CASSMDNSYNEQFF. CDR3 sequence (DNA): TGTGCCAGTAGTATGGACAACTCCTACAATGAGCAGTTCTTC.

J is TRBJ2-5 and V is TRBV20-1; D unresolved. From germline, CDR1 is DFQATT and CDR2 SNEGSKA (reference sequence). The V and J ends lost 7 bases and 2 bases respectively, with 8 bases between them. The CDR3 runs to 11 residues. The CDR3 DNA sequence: TGCAGTGGCTTCCTACAAGAGACCCAGTACTTC. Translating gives CSGFLQETQYF.

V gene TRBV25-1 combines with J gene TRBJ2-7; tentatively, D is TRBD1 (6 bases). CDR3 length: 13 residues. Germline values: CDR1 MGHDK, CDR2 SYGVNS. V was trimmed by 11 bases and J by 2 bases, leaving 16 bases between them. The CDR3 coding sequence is TGTGCCGCCGGGGACACTCAGACCTACGAGCAGTACTTC. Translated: CAAGDTQTYEQYF.

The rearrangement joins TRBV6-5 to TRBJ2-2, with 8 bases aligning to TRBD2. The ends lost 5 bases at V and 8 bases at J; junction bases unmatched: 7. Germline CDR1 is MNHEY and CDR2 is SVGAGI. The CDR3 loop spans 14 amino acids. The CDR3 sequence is CASSTAGEVGELFF. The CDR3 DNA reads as TGTGCCAGCAGTACAGCGGGGGAGGTTGGGGAGCTGTTTTTT.

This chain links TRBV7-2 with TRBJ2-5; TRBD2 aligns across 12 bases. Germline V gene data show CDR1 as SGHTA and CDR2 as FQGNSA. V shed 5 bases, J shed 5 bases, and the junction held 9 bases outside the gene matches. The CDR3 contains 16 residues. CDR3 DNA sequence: TGTGCCAGCAGCCTCACGACTAGCGGGGGCCGGGAGACCCAGTACTTC. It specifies CASSLTTSGGRETQYF.

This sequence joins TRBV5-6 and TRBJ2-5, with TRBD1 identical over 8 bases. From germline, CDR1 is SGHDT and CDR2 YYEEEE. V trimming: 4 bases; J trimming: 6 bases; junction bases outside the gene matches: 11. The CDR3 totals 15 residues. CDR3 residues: CASSLGTGFEKTQYF. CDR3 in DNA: TGTGCCAGCAGCCTCGGGACAGGCTTTGAAAAGACCCAGTACTTC.

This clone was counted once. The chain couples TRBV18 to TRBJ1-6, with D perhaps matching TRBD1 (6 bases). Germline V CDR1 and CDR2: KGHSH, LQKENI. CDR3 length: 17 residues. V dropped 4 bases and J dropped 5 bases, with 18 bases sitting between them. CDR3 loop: CASSRTDGGADNSPLHF. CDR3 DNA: TGTGCCAGCTCACGTACCGACGGGGGGGCTGATAATTCACCCCTCCACTTT.

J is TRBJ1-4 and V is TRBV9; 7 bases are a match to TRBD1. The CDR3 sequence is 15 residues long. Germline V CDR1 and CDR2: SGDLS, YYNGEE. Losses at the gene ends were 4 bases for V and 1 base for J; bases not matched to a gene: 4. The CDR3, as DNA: TGTGCCAGCAGCCCTAGACAGGGAACTAATGAAAAACTGTTTTTT. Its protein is CASSPRQGTNEKLFF.

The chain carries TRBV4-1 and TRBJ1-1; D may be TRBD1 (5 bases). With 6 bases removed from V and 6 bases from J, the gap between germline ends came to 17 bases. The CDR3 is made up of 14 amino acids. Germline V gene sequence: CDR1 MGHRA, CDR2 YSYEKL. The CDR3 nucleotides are TGCGCCAGCAGATGGTGGGACTTTGGCCCTGAAGCTTTCTTT. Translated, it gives CASRWWDFGPEAFF.

The CDR3, as DNA: TGTGCCAGCAGCTTAGTGTCGGATTCACCCCTCCACTTT. It encodes CASSLVSDSPLHF. The V gene is TRBV11-2, the J gene TRBJ1-6; D ambiguous. V was cut by 1 base and J by 8 bases, with 6 bases left in between. CDR1 and CDR2 (germline): SGHAT, FQNNGV. This CDR3 is built from 13 residues.

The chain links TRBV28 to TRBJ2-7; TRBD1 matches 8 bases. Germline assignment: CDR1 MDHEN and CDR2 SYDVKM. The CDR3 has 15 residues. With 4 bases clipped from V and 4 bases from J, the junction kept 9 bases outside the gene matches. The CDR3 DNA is TGTGCCAGCAGTTCTCCGGACAGGGCAAATTACGAGCAGTACTTC. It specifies CASSSPDRANYEQYF.

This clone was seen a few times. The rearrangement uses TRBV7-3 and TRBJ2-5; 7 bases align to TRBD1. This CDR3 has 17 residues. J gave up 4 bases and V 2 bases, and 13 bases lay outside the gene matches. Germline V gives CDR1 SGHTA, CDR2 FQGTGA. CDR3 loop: CASSLARTGTALETQYF. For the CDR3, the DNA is TGTGCCAGCAGCTTAGCGCGAACCGGGACAGCCTTAGAGACCCAGTACTTC. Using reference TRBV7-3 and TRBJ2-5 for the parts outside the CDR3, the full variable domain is GAGVSQTPSNKVTEKGKYVELRCDPISGHTALYWYRQSLGQGPEFLIYFQGTGAADDSGLPNDRFFAVRPEGSVSTLKIQRTERGDSAVYLCASSLARTGTALETQYFGPGTRLLVL.

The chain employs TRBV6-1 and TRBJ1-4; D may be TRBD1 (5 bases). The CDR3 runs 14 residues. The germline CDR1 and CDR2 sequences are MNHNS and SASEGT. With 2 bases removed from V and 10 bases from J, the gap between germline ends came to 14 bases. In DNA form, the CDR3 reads TGTGCCAGCAGTGAACCCGCGGACGGGGGAAAACTGTTTTTT. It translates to CASSEPADGGKLFF.